Each of the 30 T cell receptor beta chains below was sequenced from the same sample in a study of cytomegalovirus exposure and HLA in healthy donors. The primer mix had 60 Vbeta and 13 Jbeta primers. Clones were sequenced by immunoSEQ multiplex PCR, and TCRdb holds only the in-frame ones, with some missing. The table lists 150,000 to 200,000 clones, 80% to 85% of them singletons. The sequenced material came from PBMCs. These receptors came from a woman aged 18-29 years in good health and CMV-seronegative.

This rearrangement joins TRBV27 to TRBJ2-7, with 9 nucleotides matching TRBD2. V dropped 4 bases and J dropped 6; count of bases not matched to a gene: 10. The CDR3 consists of 15 residues. Germline CDR1 reads MNHEY; CDR2 reads SMNVEV (reference sequence). The CDR3 reads CASSSYSGSGCEQYF. The CDR3 DNA is TGTGCCAGCAGTTCTTATAGCGGGAGCGGGTGCGAGCAGTACTTC.

CDR3 in amino acids: CASSPGLAGGSYEQYF. CDR3 in DNA: TGTGCCAGTAGTCCGGGACTAGCGGGAGGTTCCTACGAGCAGTACTTC. V and J are TRBV19 and TRBJ2-7, with 15 bases aligning to TRBD2. The germline V gene encodes CDR1 LNHDA and CDR2 SQIVND (reference sequence). J was trimmed by 1 base and V by 5 bases; bases with no gene match: 3. CDR3 size: 16 residues. Full variable domain (rest looked up from reference TRBV19 and TRBJ2-7): DGGITQSPKYLFRKEGQNVTLSCEQNLNHDAMYWYRQDPGQGLRLIYYSQIVNDFQKGDIAEGYSVSREKKESFPLTVTSAQKNPTAFYLCASSPGLAGGSYEQYFGPGTRLTVT.

This rearrangement joins TRBV5-1 to TRBJ2-3; 11 bases agree with TRBD2. The CDR3 extends over 16 amino acids. The V segment lost 2 bases and the J segment 0 bases; nucleotides outside the gene matches: 2. Germline CDR1 SGHRS, CDR2 YFSETQ. In nucleotides, the CDR3 is TGCGCCAGCAGCTTAGGGACTAGCGGTAGCACAGATACGCAGTATTTT. Amino acid sequence: CASSLGTSGSTDTQYF. The variable domain in full, with the rest retrieved from reference TRBV5-1 and TRBJ2-3, is KAGVTQTPRYLIKTRGQQVTLSCSPISGHRSVSWYQQTPGQGLQFLFEYFSETQRNKGNFPGRFSGRQFSNSRSEMNVSTLELGDSALYLCASSLGTSGSTDTQYFGPGTRLTVL.

J is TRBJ2-5 and V is TRBV11-2; D unresolved. The J call may be wrong; the DNA end is better matched by TRBJ2-7. Per germline, CDR1 SGHAT and CDR2 FQNNGV. The CDR3 is made up of 12 amino acids. CDR3 in DNA: TGTGCCAGCAGCTTTTCCCCTTACGAGCAGTACTTC. Translation: CASSFSPYEQYF.

The genes are TRBV19 and TRBJ1-1; tentative D call: TRBD1 (6 bases). V dropped 7 bases and J dropped 5 bases, with 8 bases sitting between them. CDR1 LNHDA and CDR2 SQIVND come from the germline V gene (reference sequence). This CDR3 spans 11 amino acids. The CDR3 is CASIRGTEAFF. In DNA, the CDR3 is TGTGCCAGTATCAGGGGAACTGAAGCTTTCTTT.

This chain links TRBV7-2 with TRBJ2-5; TRBD2 matches at 10 bases. Trimming cost V 1 base and J 1 base; bases outside gene matches: 6. CDR1 is SGHTA, CDR2 FQGNSA, per germline. This CDR3 is built from 17 residues. CDR3: CASSLGATSGFQETQYF. The CDR3 nucleotides read TGTGCCAGCAGCTTAGGCGCGACTAGCGGGTTCCAAGAGACCCAGTACTTC.

The chain uses TRBV10-1 and TRBJ2-1; D gene uncertain. The CDR3 spans 14 residues. Trimming stripped 0 bases from V and 4 bases from J, with 7 bases between. Germline V gene data show CDR1 as WNHNN and CDR2 as SYGVQD (reference sequence). CDR3 nucleotide sequence: TGCGCCAGCAGTGAGTCCGACTGGTACAATGAGCAGTTCTTC. It translates to CASSESDWYNEQFF.

The rearrangement links TRBV6-6 to TRBJ2-1; TRBD1 is a possible D gene (6 bases). CDR3 length: 15 amino acids. Germline V gene data show CDR1 as MNHNY and CDR2 as SVGAGI (reference sequence). Trimming took off 5 bases at V and 10 bases at J, with 21 bases between the two ends. Here the CDR3 reads CASSLAGYREGEQFF. In DNA form, the CDR3 reads TGTGCCAGCAGTCTCGCCGGATACAGGGAAGGGGAGCAGTTCTTC.

The rearrangement uses TRBV19 and TRBJ1-5, with a possible D match to TRBD1 (5 bases). V lost 2 bases and J 7 bases, leaving 18 bases between the germline ends. The germline gives CDR1 LNHDA, CDR2 SQIVND (reference sequence). This CDR3 comprises 16 residues. This CDR3 reads CASSILGGMRDQPQHF. The CDR3 DNA sequence: TGTGCCAGTAGTATATTGGGCGGGATGCGGGACCAGCCCCAGCATTTT.

About this clone itself: The same CDR3 also results from other DNA sequences found in this sample. The chain links TRBV2 to TRBJ2-3, with TRBD2 matching over 11 bases. CDR1 and CDR2 from the germline V gene are SNHLY and FYNNEI. The CDR3 consists of 14 residues. V lost 6 bases and J lost 2; bases outside the gene matches: 1. CDR3 amino acids: CASRLAGATDTQYF. The CDR3 coding sequence is TGTGCCAGCAGACTAGCGGGGGCCACAGATACGCAGTATTTT.

The chain links TRBV21-1 to TRBJ2-7; the D call TRBD2 from the table was never checked on the DNA. TRBV21-1 is recorded as a pseudogene. The CDR3 sequence is 21 residues long. The CDR3 bases are TGTGCCAGCAGCCAAGGAGGACAGCCGACTAGCGGGGAGTACACGTCCTACGAGCAGTACTTC. Translation gives CASSQGGQPTSGEYTSYEQYF.

There are a few counts of this clone. The J gene is TRBJ1-1, the V gene TRBV6-5; D remains unclear. Trimming pared 0 bases from V and 7 bases from J, leaving 6 bases between. Looked up from germline, CDR1 is MNHEY and CDR2 is SVGAGI. The CDR3 consists of 12 residues. This CDR3 is CASSYSNGEAFF. Here the CDR3 DNA reads TGTGCCAGCAGTTACTCGAACGGTGAAGCTTTCTTT.

This clone has only one observation. The rearrangement uses TRBV27 and TRBJ2-1; D is possibly TRBD2 (5 bases). The length of the CDR3 is 15 residues. Germline CDR1 is MNHEY and CDR2 is SMNVEV (reference sequence). The V end was cut by 1 base, the J end by 7 bases, with 14 bases between. The CDR3 DNA is TGTGCCAGCAGTTTATTGGACTCGAGGTCGAATGAGCAGTTCTTC. This gives the protein CASSLLDSRSNEQFF.

V usage is TRBV18 and J usage is TRBJ1-1, with 12 bases identical to TRBD1. The germline CDR1 and CDR2 sequences are KGHSH and LQKENI. The CDR3 runs 17 residues. V lost 2 bases, J lost 4 bases, and 8 bases stayed unmatched. CDR3 loop: CASSPGTGGEFGTEAFF. CDR3 nucleotide sequence: TGTGCCAGCTCACCAGGGACAGGGGGCGAATTTGGCACTGAAGCTTTCTTT.

As concerns this clone: The same CDR3 arises from other DNA sequences in this sample as well. This rearrangement joins TRBV6-5 to TRBJ1-2, with 7 bases aligning to TRBD1. Germline V gene data show CDR1 as MNHEY and CDR2 as SVGAGI. This CDR3 has 16 amino acids. The V and J ends lost 0 bases and 4 bases, in that order; junction bases with no gene match: 8. This chain's CDR3 is CASSYSGGQLSYGYTF. The CDR3, as DNA: TGTGCCAGCAGTTACTCCGGGGGACAGCTATCCTATGGCTACACCTTC.

This clone was seen only once. The chain joins TRBV6-1 to TRBJ2-2; maybe TRBD1 (6 bases). Germline values: CDR1 MNHNS, CDR2 SASEGT. Between the trimmed V and J ends, which lost 7 bases and 1 base, there was a span of 10 bases. The CDR3 loop spans 14 amino acids. In DNA, the CDR3 is TGTGCCAGCATCCCGGGACAGAACACCGGGGAGCTGTTTTTT. It encodes CASIPGQNTGELFF.

The chain has TRBV4-3 and TRBJ1-1; no definite D call. The length of the CDR3 is 14 residues. Trimming removed 1 base at V and 0 bases at J, with 6 bases between. Germline V gene data show CDR1 as LGHNA and CDR2 as YSLEER. The CDR3 protein is CASSQGYMNTEAFF. The CDR3 DNA reads TGCGCCAGCAGCCAAGGGTACATGAACACTGAAGCTTTCTTT.

This chain joins TRBV4-1 and TRBJ1-1; D ambiguous. CDR3 length: 14 residues. Germline loops: CDR1 MGHRA, CDR2 YSYEKL. The V gene lost 0 bases and the J gene lost 7 bases, with 12 bases spanning the gap. This CDR3 is CASSQEIGYGEAFF. The CDR3 bases are TGCGCCAGCAGCCAAGAAATCGGGTATGGTGAAGCTTTCTTT.

The genes are TRBV7-2 and TRBJ1-2; TRBD1 agrees at 10 bases. CDR1 and CDR2 from the germline V gene are SGHTA and FQGNSA. CDR3 length: 15 residues. After removal of 2 bases from V and 6 bases from J, the junction contained 6 bases not matched to a gene. CDR3 residues: CASSLFRQGAHGYTF. The DNA for the CDR3 is TGTGCCAGCAGCTTATTTCGACAGGGGGCGCATGGCTACACCTTC.

The chain couples TRBV19 to TRBJ2-4; tentatively, D is TRBD2 (6 bases). The CDR3 has 16 amino acids. The V gene's germline CDR1 is LNHDA and CDR2 SQIVND (reference sequence). V lost 3 bases to trimming and J lost 0 bases, with 12 bases between them. The CDR3 region has the DNA TGTGCCAGTAGTATGCGGCAGGGACTAGCCAAAAACATTCAGTACTTC. Its protein is CASSMRQGLAKNIQYF.

In this sample, this clone turned up a few times. This sample also contains other DNA sequences that code for the same CDR3. The chain uses TRBV18 and TRBJ2-7; tentatively, D is TRBD1 (6 bases). CDR1 is KGHSH and CDR2 is LQKENI in the germline V gene. CDR3 length equals 12 residues. V shed 4 bases and J shed 3 bases, with 7 bases lying between them. The CDR3, as DNA: TGTGCCAGCTCACAACAGGGCTACGAGCAGTACGTC. Residues: CASSQQGYEQYV.

This clone was counted only a few times. This chain joins TRBV4-1 and TRBJ1-2; 9 positions agree with TRBD1. The J segment lost 4 bases and the V segment lost 2 bases, leaving 17 bases of the junction unmatched. The CDR3 loop spans 19 amino acids. In germline, CDR1 is MGHRA, CDR2 YSYEKL. CDR3 DNA sequence: TGCGCCAGCAGCCAATTCGACAGGGGGACCGCAGACAGGGGCTATGGCTACACCTTC. This translates into CASSQFDRGTADRGYGYTF.

This sequence joins TRBV4-3 and TRBJ2-2; 9 bases are shared with TRBD1. V trimming: 2 bases; J trimming: 5 bases; junction bases outside the gene matches: 6. Germline V gene lookup returns CDR1 LGHNA and CDR2 YSLEER. The CDR3 consists of 16 residues. The CDR3 loop reads CASSQPYGQGTGELFF. CDR3 sequence (DNA): TGCGCCAGCAGCCAACCATATGGACAGGGGACCGGGGAGCTGTTTTTT.

This sequence joins TRBV7-9 and TRBJ2-3; 7 bases match TRBD2. The CDR3 runs to 16 residues. CDR1 SEHNR and CDR2 FQNEAQ come from the germline V gene (reference sequence). Trimming took 6 bases from V and 2 from J; bases not matched to a gene: 11. The CDR3 spells CASRGGGDYLTDTQYF. Here the CDR3 DNA reads TGTGCCAGCAGGGGGGGTGGGGACTACCTCACAGATACGCAGTATTTT.

This chain links TRBV28 with TRBJ2-7, with D possibly being TRBD1 (5 bases). Germline CDR1 is MDHEN and CDR2 is SYDVKM. V was clipped by 5 bases and J by 5 bases, with 16 bases between them. This CDR3 comprises 14 residues. The chain's CDR3 is CASSGPQGAHEQYF. Here the CDR3 DNA reads TGTGCCAGCAGTGGGCCTCAAGGGGCCCACGAGCAGTACTTC.

This clone was recorded many times. The rearrangement uses TRBV4-3 and TRBJ1-1; possibly TRBD1 for D (5 bases). V dropped 3 bases and J dropped 1 base, with 18 bases sitting between them. CDR1 is LGHNA, CDR2 YSLEER, per germline. The CDR3 length is 17 residues. The CDR3 coding sequence is TGCGCCAGCAGCCACTCCGCGGGACGTCGTGCGAACACTGAAGCTTTCTTT. This sequence encodes CASSHSAGRRANTEAFF.

The rearrangement links TRBV10-2 to TRBJ1-2; 11 positions agree with TRBD1. The germline V gene has CDR1 WSHSY and CDR2 SAAADI. The ends lost 3 bases at V and 8 bases at J; junction bases unmatched: 11. There are 16 residues in the CDR3. As DNA, the CDR3 is TGCGCCAGCAGTGACCTAAGGACAGGGGGCGTACAGGGCTACACCTTC. Its translation: CASSDLRTGGVQGYTF.

The V gene is TRBV14, the J gene TRBJ2-2; tentative D call: TRBD2 (5 bases). V was shortened by 4 bases and J by 4 bases, with 13 bases between the two germline ends. The germline CDR1 and CDR2 sequences are SGHDN and FVKESK. The CDR3 spans 15 residues. This CDR3 is CASSPTLVGTGELFF. The CDR3 DNA is TGTGCCAGCAGCCCTACACTAGTGGGCACCGGGGAGCTGTTTTTT.

The chain combines TRBV6-5 with TRBJ1-1; D possibly corresponds to TRBD1 (6 bases). V shed 5 bases and J shed 1 base, with 8 bases lying between them. Looked up from germline, CDR1 is MNHEY and CDR2 is SVGAGI. This CDR3 is built from 13 residues. The CDR3 nucleotides read TGTGCCAGCAGTCGACAGGAGAACACTGAAGCTTTCTTT. Translating it yields CASSRQENTEAFF.

The chain joins TRBV14 to TRBJ2-1, with TRBD2 matching over 10 bases. The CDR3 is 18 residues long. Germline lookup yields CDR1 SGHDN and CDR2 FVKESK. Trimming at V came to 3 bases and at J to 3 bases, leaving 11 bases not matched to a gene. The CDR3 here is CASSHQWASGSHYNEQFF. In DNA form, the CDR3 reads TGTGCCAGCAGCCACCAGTGGGCTAGCGGGAGTCACTACAATGAGCAGTTCTTC.